The present T cell receptor beta chain was sequenced within a study of CD8 T cells in Susac syndrome. Looking at the study overall: Patients with Susac syndrome were therapy-naive, on corticosteroids, or on intravenous immunoglobulin alone at the time that blood was drawn.

Random hexamers primed reverse transcription of about 0.45 to 1 ug RNA. TCRdb passed the immunoSEQ multiplex PCR reads through MiXCR, listing each CDR3 protein once. The sample carries roughly 220,000 distinct CDR3 sequences, about 94% recorded once. CDR1 is SGDLS, CDR2 YYNGEE, per germline. The CDR3 has 14 residues. Trimming cost V 3 bases and J 9 bases; bases outside gene matches: 8. Sequenced sample: CD4+ T cells from PBMCs. The gene calls are TRBV9 and TRBJ1-5; 8 bases match TRBD1. This TCR was sampled from a human donor with Susac syndrome. This chain's CDR3 is CASSGQGIGGPQHF. The CDR3 DNA is TGTGCCAGCAGCGGACAGGGGATCGGGGGGCCCCAGCATTTT.